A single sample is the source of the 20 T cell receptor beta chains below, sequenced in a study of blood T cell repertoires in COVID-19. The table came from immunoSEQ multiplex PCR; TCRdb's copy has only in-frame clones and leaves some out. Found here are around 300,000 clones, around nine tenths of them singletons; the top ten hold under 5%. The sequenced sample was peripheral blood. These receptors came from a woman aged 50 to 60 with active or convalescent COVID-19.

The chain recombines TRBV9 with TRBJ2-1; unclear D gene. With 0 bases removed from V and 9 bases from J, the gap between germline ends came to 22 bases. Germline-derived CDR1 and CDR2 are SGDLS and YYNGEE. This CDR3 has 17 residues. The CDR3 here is CASSVASGASVSSEQFF. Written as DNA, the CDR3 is TGTGCCAGCAGCGTAGCTTCAGGTGCCTCAGTATCCAGTGAGCAGTTCTTC. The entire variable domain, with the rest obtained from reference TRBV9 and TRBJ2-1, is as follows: DSGVTQTPKHLITATGQRVTLRCSPRSGDLSVYWYQQSLDQGLQFLIQYYNGEERAKGNILERFSAQQFPDLHSELNLSSLELGDSALYFCASSVASGASVSSEQFFGPGTRLTVL.

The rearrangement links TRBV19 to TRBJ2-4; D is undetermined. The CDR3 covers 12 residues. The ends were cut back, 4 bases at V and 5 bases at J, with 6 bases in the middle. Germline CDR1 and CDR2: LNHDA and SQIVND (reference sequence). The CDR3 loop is CASSTAENIQYF. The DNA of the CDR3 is TGTGCCAGTAGTACGGCGGAAAACATTCAGTACTTC. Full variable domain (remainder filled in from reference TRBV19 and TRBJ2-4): DGGITQSPKYLFRKEGQNVTLSCEQNLNHDAMYWYRQDPGQGLRLIYYSQIVNDFQKGDIAEGYSVSREKKESFPLTVTSAQKNPTAFYLCASSTAENIQYFGAGTRLSVL.

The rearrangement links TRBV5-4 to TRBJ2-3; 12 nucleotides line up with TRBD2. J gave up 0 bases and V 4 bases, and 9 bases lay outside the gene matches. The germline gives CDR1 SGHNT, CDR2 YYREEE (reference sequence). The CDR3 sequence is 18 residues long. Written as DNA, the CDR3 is TGTGCCAGCAGCGCCGGACTAGCGGGGCCTGCTAGCACAGATACGCAGTATTTT. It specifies CASSAGLAGPASTDTQYF. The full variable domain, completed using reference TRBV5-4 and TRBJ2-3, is ETGVTQSPTHLIKTRGQQVTLRCSSQSGHNTVSWYQQALGQGPQFIFQYYREEENGRGNFPPRFSGLQFPNYSSELNVNALELDDSALYLCASSAGLAGPASTDTQYFGPGTRLTVL.

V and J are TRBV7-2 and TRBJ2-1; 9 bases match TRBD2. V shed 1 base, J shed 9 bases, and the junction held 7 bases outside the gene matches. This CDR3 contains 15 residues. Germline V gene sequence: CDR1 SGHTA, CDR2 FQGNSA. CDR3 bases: TGTGCCAGCAGCTTAGGTGGCGGGGGGGGCCTTGAGCAGTTCTTC. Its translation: CASSLGGGGGLEQFF.

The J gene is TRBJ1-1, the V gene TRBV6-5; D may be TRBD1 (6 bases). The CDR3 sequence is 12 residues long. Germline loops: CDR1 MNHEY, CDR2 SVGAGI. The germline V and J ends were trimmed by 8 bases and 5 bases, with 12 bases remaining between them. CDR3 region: CASSGGRTEAFF. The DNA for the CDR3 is TGTGCCAGCTCGGGGGGGCGGACTGAAGCTTTCTTT.

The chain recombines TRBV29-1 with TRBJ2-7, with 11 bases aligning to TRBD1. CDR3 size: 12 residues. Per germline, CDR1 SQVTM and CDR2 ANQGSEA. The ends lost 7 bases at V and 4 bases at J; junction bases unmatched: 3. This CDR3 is CSAGQGAYEQYF. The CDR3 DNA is TGCAGCGCTGGACAGGGGGCTTACGAGCAGTACTTC.

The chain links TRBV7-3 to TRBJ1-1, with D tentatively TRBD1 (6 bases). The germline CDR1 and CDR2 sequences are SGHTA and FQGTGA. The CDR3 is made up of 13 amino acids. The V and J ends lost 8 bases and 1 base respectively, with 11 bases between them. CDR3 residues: CASQGQSNTEAFF. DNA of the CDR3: TGTGCCAGCCAGGGACAATCGAACACTGAAGCTTTCTTT.

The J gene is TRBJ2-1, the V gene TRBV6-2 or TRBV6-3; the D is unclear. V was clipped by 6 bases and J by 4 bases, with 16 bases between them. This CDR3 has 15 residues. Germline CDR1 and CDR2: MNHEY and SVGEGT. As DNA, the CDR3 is TGTGCCAGCAGCCTCCGCCCCACTACGTACAATGAGCAGTTCTTC. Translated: CASSLRPTTYNEQFF.

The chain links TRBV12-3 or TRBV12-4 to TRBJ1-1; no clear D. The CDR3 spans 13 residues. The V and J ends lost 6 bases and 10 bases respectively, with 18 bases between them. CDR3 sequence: CASSFTQSARAFF. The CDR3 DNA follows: TGTGCCAGCAGCTTTACCCAATCAGCTAGAGCTTTCTTT.

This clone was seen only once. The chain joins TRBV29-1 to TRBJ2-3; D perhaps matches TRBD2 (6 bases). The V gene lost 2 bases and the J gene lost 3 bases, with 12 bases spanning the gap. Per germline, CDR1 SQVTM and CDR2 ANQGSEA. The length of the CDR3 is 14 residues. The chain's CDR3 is CSVERAGRTDTQYF. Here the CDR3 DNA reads TGCAGCGTTGAACGGGCAGGGAGGACAGATACGCAGTATTTT.

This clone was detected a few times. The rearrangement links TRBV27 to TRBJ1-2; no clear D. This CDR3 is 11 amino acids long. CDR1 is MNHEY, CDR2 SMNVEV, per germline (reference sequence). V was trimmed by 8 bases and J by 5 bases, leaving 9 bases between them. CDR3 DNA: TGTGCCAGCCTCTGGACTTATGGCTACACCTTC. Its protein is CASLWTYGYTF.

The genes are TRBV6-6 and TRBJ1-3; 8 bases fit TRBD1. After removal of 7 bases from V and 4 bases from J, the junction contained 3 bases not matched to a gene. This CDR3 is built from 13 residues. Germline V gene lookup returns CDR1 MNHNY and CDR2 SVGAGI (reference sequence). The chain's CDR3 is CASNRGAGNTIYF. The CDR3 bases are TGTGCCAGCAACAGGGGGGCAGGAAACACCATATATTTT.

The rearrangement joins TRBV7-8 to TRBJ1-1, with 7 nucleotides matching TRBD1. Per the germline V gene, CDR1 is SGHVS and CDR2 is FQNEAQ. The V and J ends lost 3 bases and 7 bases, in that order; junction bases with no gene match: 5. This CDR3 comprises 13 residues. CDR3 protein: CASSFNRDSEAFF. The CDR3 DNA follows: TGTGCCAGCAGCTTCAACCGGGACAGTGAAGCTTTCTTT.

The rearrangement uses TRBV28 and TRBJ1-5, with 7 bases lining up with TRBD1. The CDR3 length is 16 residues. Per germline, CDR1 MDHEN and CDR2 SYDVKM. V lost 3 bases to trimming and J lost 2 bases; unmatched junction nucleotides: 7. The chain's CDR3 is CASSFWRQGGNQPQHF. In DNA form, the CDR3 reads TGTGCCAGCAGTTTTTGGCGACAGGGAGGCAATCAGCCCCAGCATTTT. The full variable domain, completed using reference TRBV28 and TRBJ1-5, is DVKVTQSSRYLVKRTGEKVFLECVQDMDHENMFWYRQDPGLGLRLIYFSYDVKMKEKGDIPEGYSVSREKKERFSLILESASTNQTSMYLCASSFWRQGGNQPQHFGDGTRLSIL.

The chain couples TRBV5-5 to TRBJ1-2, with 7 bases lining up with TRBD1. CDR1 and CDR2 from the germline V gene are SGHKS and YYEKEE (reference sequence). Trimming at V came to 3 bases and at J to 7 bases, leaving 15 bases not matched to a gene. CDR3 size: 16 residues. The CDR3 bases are TGTGCCAGCAGCTCCCCGGGACAGACCATATTGGGTGGCTACACCTTC. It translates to CASSSPGQTILGGYTF.

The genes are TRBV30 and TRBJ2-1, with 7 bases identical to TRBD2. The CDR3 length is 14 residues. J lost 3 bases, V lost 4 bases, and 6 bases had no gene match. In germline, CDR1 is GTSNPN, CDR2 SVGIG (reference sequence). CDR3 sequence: CAWTLADGYNEQFF. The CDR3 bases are TGTGCCTGGACCCTAGCGGACGGCTACAATGAGCAGTTCTTC.

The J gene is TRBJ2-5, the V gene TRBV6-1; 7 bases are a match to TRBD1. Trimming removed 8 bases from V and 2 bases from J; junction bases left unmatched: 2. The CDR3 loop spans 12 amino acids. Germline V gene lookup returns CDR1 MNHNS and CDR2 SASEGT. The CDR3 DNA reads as TGTGCCAGCCGGGACAGTCAAGAGACCCAGTACTTC. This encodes CASRDSQETQYF.

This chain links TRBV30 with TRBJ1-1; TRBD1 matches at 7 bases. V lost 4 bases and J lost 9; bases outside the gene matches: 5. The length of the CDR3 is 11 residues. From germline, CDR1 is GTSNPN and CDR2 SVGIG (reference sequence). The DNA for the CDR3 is TGTGCCTGGACCCGGGACAGTCAAGCTTTCTTT. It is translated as CAWTRDSQAFF.

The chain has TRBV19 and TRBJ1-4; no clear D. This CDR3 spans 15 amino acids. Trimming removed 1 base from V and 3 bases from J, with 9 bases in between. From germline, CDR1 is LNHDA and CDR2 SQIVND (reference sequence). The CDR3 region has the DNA TGTGCCAGTAGTATAGGAGGCCAGCCTAATGAAAAACTGTTTTTT. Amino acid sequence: CASSIGGQPNEKLFF. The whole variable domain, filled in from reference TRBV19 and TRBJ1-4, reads DGGITQSPKYLFRKEGQNVTLSCEQNLNHDAMYWYRQDPGQGLRLIYYSQIVNDFQKGDIAEGYSVSREKKESFPLTVTSAQKNPTAFYLCASSIGGQPNEKLFFGSGTQLSVL.

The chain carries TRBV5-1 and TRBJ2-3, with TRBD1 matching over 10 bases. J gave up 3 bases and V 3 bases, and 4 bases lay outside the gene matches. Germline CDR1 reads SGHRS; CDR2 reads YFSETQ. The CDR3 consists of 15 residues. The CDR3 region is CASSSGQGGTDTQYF. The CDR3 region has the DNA TGCGCCAGCAGCTCCGGACAGGGGGGTACAGATACGCAGTATTTT.